These 28 T cell receptor beta chains share one sample of origin, sequenced in a study of T cells in Graves' hyperthyroidism and ophthalmopathy. The investigators amplified TCR beta CDR3 regions from RNA transcripts. Initially, a first-round RT-PCR of the TCR CDR3 employed the HTBI primer set. MiXCR, run by TCRdb on the multiplex PCR reads, gives a single entry per CDR3 protein. This repertoire shows roughly 800,000 distinct CDR3 sequences, over 35% found once; its top ten account for about 9%. Sequencing used blood. These receptors were collected from a man younger than 30 with Graves' hyperthyroidism.

The chain joins TRBV15 to TRBJ1-1; a weak D match, TRBD1 (6 bases). With 7 bases removed from V and 6 bases from J, the gap between germline ends came to 12 bases. CDR3 length equals 12 residues. Looked up from germline, CDR1 is LNHNV and CDR2 is YYDKDF (reference sequence). The CDR3 region has the DNA TGTGCCACCAACAGTAGGGGGGCTGAAGCTTTCTTT. Translation: CATNSRGAEAFF.

This clonotype was detected many times. The rearrangement joins TRBV7-2 to TRBJ1-1, with D unclear. This CDR3 comprises 13 residues. Trimming pared 6 bases from V and 0 bases from J, leaving 8 bases between. Per the germline V gene, CDR1 is SGHTA and CDR2 is FQGNSA. The CDR3 DNA is TGTGCCAGCAGGTCGACCATGAACACTGAAGCTTTCTTT. This translates into CASRSTMNTEAFF. Full variable domain (remainder filled in from reference TRBV7-2 and TRBJ1-1): GAGVSQSPSNKVTEKGKDVELRCDPISGHTALYWYRQSLGQGLEFLIYFQGNSAPDKSGLPSDRFSAERTGGSVSTLTIQRTQQEDSAVYLCASRSTMNTEAFFGQGTRLTVV.

The chain is built from TRBV12-3 or TRBV12-4 and TRBJ2-7, with a tentative D call TRBD2 (6 bases). This CDR3 comprises 15 residues. V lost 6 bases, J lost 0 bases, and 15 bases lay in between. CDR3 loop: CASSPRRVSSYEQYF. The CDR3 DNA is TGTGCCAGCAGCCCCCGGAGGGTAAGCTCCTACGAGCAGTACTTC.

The chain links TRBV7-6 to TRBJ1-3; D perhaps matches TRBD1 (5 bases). CDR3 size: 15 residues. V was cut by 5 bases and J by 4 bases, with 15 bases left in between. The germline V gene encodes CDR1 SGHVS and CDR2 FNYEAQ. The DNA for the CDR3 is TGTGCCAGCAGCCCCGGGGGTCGGTTCGGAAACACCATATATTTT. It is translated as CASSPGGRFGNTIYF. Full variable domain (remainder filled in from reference TRBV7-6 and TRBJ1-3): GAGVSQSPRYKVTKRGQDVALRCDPISGHVSLYWYRQALGQGPEFLTYFNYEAQQDKSGLPNDRFSAERPEGSISTLTIQRTEQRDSAMYRCASSPGGRFGNTIYFGEGSWLTVV.

V is TRBV12-5 and J is TRBJ2-5, with D tentatively TRBD2 (5 bases). Trimming cost V 6 bases and J 5 bases, with 7 bases left between them. The CDR3 sequence is 11 residues long. Germline-derived CDR1 and CDR2 are LGHNT and FRNRAP. The CDR3 spells CASGSGETQYF. CDR3 nucleotide sequence: TGTGCTAGTGGATCGGGGGAGACCCAGTACTTC.

Details on this clonotype: A read error may explain this, as a much larger clone is one base away. This rearrangement joins TRBV7-2 to TRBJ1-2, with a tentative D call TRBD1 (6 bases). The V and J ends lost 5 bases and 8 bases respectively, with 15 bases between them. Germline V CDR1 and CDR2: SGHTA, FQGNSA. The CDR3 loop spans 13 amino acids. Written as DNA, the CDR3 is TGTGCCAGCAGCACTACAGGGACGGACGGCTACACCTTC. Translating gives CASSTTGTDGYTF.

This clonotype has more than one count but fewer than ten. V usage is TRBV12-3 or TRBV12-4 and J usage is TRBJ1-6; D not resolved. The CDR3 extends over 14 amino acids. V lost 3 bases, J lost 8 bases, and 11 bases lay in between. CDR3 region: CASSFGGRDSPLHF. CDR3 sequence (DNA): TGTGCCAGCAGTTTCGGTGGGAGGGATTCACCCCTCCACTTT.

J is TRBJ2-2 and V is TRBV10-3; 10 nucleotides line up with TRBD2. The CDR3 runs to 15 residues. The germline CDR1 and CDR2 sequences are ENHRY and SYGVKD. The J segment lost 7 bases and the V segment lost 3 bases, leaving 5 bases of the junction unmatched. CDR3 DNA sequence: TGTGCCATCAGTGATCCCCTAGCGGGAGACGGGGAGCTGTTTTTT. It yields the protein CAISDPLAGDGELFF.

The rearrangement uses TRBV7-8 and TRBJ2-7; TRBD1 is a possible D gene (5 bases). The CDR3 has 14 residues. Germline lookup yields CDR1 SGHVS and CDR2 FQNEAQ. Between the trimmed V and J ends, which lost 5 bases and 6 bases, there was a span of 17 bases. As DNA, the CDR3 is TGTGCCAGCAGCCTAACAGGTCTAGGTCGCGAGCAGTACTTC. It translates to CASSLTGLGREQYF.

This clonotype was detected only a few times. The chain is built from TRBV7-2 and TRBJ2-5; TRBD1 matches at 7 bases. The V gene's germline CDR1 is SGHTA and CDR2 FQGNSA. The J segment lost 5 bases and the V segment lost 5 bases, leaving 14 bases of the junction unmatched. CDR3 length: 16 amino acids. CDR3 bases: TGTGCCAGCAGCCCCTTCGTGAGGGGGCAAGGGGAGACCCAGTACTTC. Translation: CASSPFVRGQGETQYF.

This clonotype was seen more than once but under ten times. At one end, the junction sequence differs from germline, possibly due to a read error. The chain has TRBV4-1 and TRBJ1-6; D may be TRBD1 (5 bases). The CDR3 has 16 amino acids. The germline V gene has CDR1 MGHRA and CDR2 YSYEKL. Written as DNA, the CDR3 is TGTGCCAGCAGCCAAGGCTCAGATCGGGGGACCTCACCCCTCCACTTT. Translated: CASSQGSDRGTSPLHF.

This clonotype appeared many times. J is TRBJ2-2 and V is TRBV5-1; TRBD1 might be the D (6 bases). From germline, CDR1 is SGHRS and CDR2 YFSETQ. Trimming left V 8 bases short and J 4 bases short, with 9 bases between. This CDR3 has 12 amino acids. The CDR3 reads CASQGSTGELFF. DNA for the CDR3: TGCGCCAGTCAGGGGTCCACCGGGGAGCTGTTTTTT.

About this clonotype: The junction does not match germline at one end; this may be a read error. The chain employs TRBV7-2 and TRBJ2-5, with D perhaps TRBD2 (6 bases). The CDR3 runs 14 residues. Per germline, CDR1 SGHTA and CDR2 FQGNSA. CDR3 in amino acids: CAGSFFGGTETQYF. The CDR3, as DNA: TGTGCCGGCAGCTTCTTCGGCGGGACTGAGACCCAGTACTTC.

This clonotype was detected a few times. The rearrangement links TRBV7-8 to TRBJ2-7; TRBD1 aligns across 7 bases. The J segment lost 2 bases and the V segment lost 4 bases, leaving 5 bases of the junction unmatched. Per the germline V gene, CDR1 is SGHVS and CDR2 is FQNEAQ. The CDR3 spans 14 residues. The CDR3 here is CASSYLGQTYEQYF. The CDR3 DNA reads TGTGCCAGCAGCTACTTGGGACAGACCTACGAGCAGTACTTC.

This clonotype was recorded many times. The chain links TRBV7-6 to TRBJ2-5; 8 bases map to TRBD2. Germline-derived CDR1 and CDR2 are SGHVS and FNYEAQ. Trimming cost V 1 base and J 2 bases; bases outside gene matches: 3. CDR3 size: 15 residues. As DNA, the CDR3 is TGTGCCAGCAGCTTAGACCCGGGGGGGCAAGAGACCCAGTACTTC. Protein sequence: CASSLDPGGQETQYF. Full variable domain (missing parts from reference TRBV7-6 and TRBJ2-5): GAGVSQSPRYKVTKRGQDVALRCDPISGHVSLYWYRQALGQGPEFLTYFNYEAQQDKSGLPNDRFSAERPEGSISTLTIQRTEQRDSAMYRCASSLDPGGQETQYFGPGTRLLVL.

This clonotype was seen a handful of times. V and J are TRBV12-3 or TRBV12-4 and TRBJ1-1; perhaps TRBD1 as D (5 bases). The CDR3 consists of 14 residues. Deletions cut 5 bases from V and 8 bases from J, with 18 bases between. DNA of the CDR3: TGTGCCAGCAGTGGACCGGGACGGGGAGTGGAAGCTTTCTTT. Translated: CASSGPGRGVEAFF.

V is TRBV5-4 and J is TRBJ1-1; D possibly corresponds to TRBD1 (6 bases). V dropped 3 bases and J dropped 5 bases, with 14 bases sitting between them. The CDR3 consists of 14 residues. Germline lookup yields CDR1 SGHNT and CDR2 YYREEE (reference sequence). The CDR3 DNA sequence: TGTGCCAGCAGCTGGGGGGGCTTGGAGACTGAAGCTTTCTTT. It yields the protein CASSWGGLETEAFF.

This clonotype was observed many times. The chain links TRBV20-1 to TRBJ1-5; weak D call: TRBD1 (5 bases). Deletions cut 7 bases from V and 2 bases from J, with 15 bases between. This CDR3 is built from 14 residues. The V gene's germline CDR1 is DFQATT and CDR2 SNEGSKA (reference sequence). The chain's CDR3 is CSVDGAGGNQPQHF. The CDR3 DNA follows: TGCAGTGTAGATGGGGCGGGAGGCAATCAGCCCCAGCATTTT.

This clonotype was detected a few times. Written as DNA, the CDR3 is TGTGCCAGCAGTTTTAGGCTATCAGGGGACACTGAAGCTTTCTTT. This sequence encodes CASSFRLSGDTEAFF. The V gene is TRBV12-3 or TRBV12-4, the J gene TRBJ1-1, with D possibly being TRBD1 (6 bases). The CDR3 is 15 amino acids. The V end was cut by 3 bases, the J end by 3 bases, with 14 bases between.

This clonotype showed up just a few times. The rearrangement joins TRBV5-1 to TRBJ2-2; D is uncertain. This CDR3 spans 12 amino acids. Germline assignment: CDR1 SGHRS and CDR2 YFSETQ. V was pared by 4 bases and J by 4 bases, with 5 bases between. The CDR3 spells CASSGFTGELFF. DNA for the CDR3: TGCGCCAGCAGCGGTTTCACCGGGGAGCTGTTTTTT.

The rearrangement joins TRBV20-1 to TRBJ2-7; D may be TRBD1 (5 bases). Germline-derived CDR1 and CDR2 are DFQATT and SNEGSKA (reference sequence). The CDR3 is 15 amino acids. Trimming stripped 5 bases from V and 2 bases from J, with 19 bases between. The CDR3 region is CSAPHPRTPAYEQYF. In DNA form, the CDR3 reads TGCAGTGCTCCCCACCCCAGGACACCCGCCTACGAGCAGTACTTC.

V gene TRBV29-1 combines with J gene TRBJ1-1; TRBD1 might be the D (5 bases). CDR3 length equals 12 residues. Germline-derived CDR1 and CDR2 are SQVTM and ANQGSEA. V was clipped by 8 bases and J by 1 base, with 11 bases between them. In DNA form, the CDR3 reads TGCAGCTTAGGGACGGGGAACACTGAAGCTTTCTTT. It encodes CSLGTGNTEAFF.

This clonotype has only a few counts. The chain couples TRBV19 to TRBJ2-2; tentative D call: TRBD2 (6 bases). Looked up from germline, CDR1 is LNHDA and CDR2 is SQIVND (reference sequence). Trimming removed 7 bases from V and 6 bases from J, with 9 bases in between. This CDR3 is built from 12 residues. The CDR3 is CASIRGSGELFF. The CDR3 coding sequence is TGTGCCAGTATTCGGGGGTCCGGGGAGCTGTTTTTT.

This chain connects TRBV20-1 to TRBJ1-2; 8 bases line up with TRBD1. CDR3 length: 13 residues. CDR1 and CDR2 from the germline V gene are DFQATT and SNEGSKA (reference sequence). With 0 bases clipped from V and 8 bases from J, the junction kept 5 bases outside the gene matches. The DNA of the CDR3 is TGCAGTGCTAGAGATAGGGGGACAGGAGGCTACACCTTC. It specifies CSARDRGTGGYTF.

DNA of the CDR3: TGTGCCAGCAGCTTTGTTGGAGCGGGAGGGGGGGGAGATACGCAGTATTTT. The encoded protein is CASSFVGAGGGGDTQYF. The chain links TRBV7-2 to TRBJ2-3; 10 nucleotides match TRBD2. Germline loops: CDR1 SGHTA, CDR2 FQGNSA. The CDR3 covers 17 residues. Trimming removed 3 bases from V and 5 bases from J; junction bases left unmatched: 11.

Many counts were recorded for this clonotype. V usage is TRBV24-1 and J usage is TRBJ2-5; perhaps TRBD1 as D (6 bases). The germline V and J ends were trimmed by 3 bases and 4 bases, with 17 bases remaining between them. The germline CDR1 and CDR2 sequences are KGHDR and SFDVKD. The CDR3 sequence is 16 residues long. Written as DNA, the CDR3 is TGTGCCACCAGTGATGGGGTACAGGGAACTCCAGAGACCCAGTACTTC. Residues: CATSDGVQGTPETQYF.

The table lists this clonotype with many counts. The rearrangement joins TRBV9 to TRBJ1-4; no firm D call. V was cut by 4 bases and J by 3 bases, with 10 bases left in between. The germline CDR1 and CDR2 sequences are SGDLS and YYNGEE. The CDR3 totals 14 residues. The CDR3 spells CASSRAPANEKLFF. CDR3 bases: TGTGCCAGCAGCAGGGCCCCGGCTAATGAAAAACTGTTTTTT.

This sequence joins TRBV12-3 or TRBV12-4 and TRBJ2-7, with TRBD2 as a possible D gene (5 bases). This CDR3 has 12 amino acids. V lost 5 bases to trimming and J lost 4 bases, with 9 bases between them. The CDR3: CASSIEGYEQYF. CDR3 DNA: TGTGCCAGCAGTATAGAGGGTTACGAGCAGTACTTC.